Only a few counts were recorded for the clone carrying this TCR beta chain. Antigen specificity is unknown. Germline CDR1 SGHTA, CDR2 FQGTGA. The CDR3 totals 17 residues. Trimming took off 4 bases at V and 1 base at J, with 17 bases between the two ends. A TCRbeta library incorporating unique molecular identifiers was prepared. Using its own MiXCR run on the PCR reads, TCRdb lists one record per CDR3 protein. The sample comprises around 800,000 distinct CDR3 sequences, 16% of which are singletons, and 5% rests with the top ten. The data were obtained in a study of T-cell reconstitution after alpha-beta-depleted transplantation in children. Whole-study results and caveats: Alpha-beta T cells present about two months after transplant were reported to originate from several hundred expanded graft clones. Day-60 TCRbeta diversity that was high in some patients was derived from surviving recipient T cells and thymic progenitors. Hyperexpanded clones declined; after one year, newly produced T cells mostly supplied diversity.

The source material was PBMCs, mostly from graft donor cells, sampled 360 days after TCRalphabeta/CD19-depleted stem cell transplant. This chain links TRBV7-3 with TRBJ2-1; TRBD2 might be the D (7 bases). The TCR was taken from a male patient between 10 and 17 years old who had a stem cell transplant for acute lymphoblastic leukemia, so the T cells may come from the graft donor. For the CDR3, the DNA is TGTGCCAGCAGCTACTACGGGGGGCGGGAATCCTACAATGAGCAGTTCTTC. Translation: CASSYYGGRESYNEQFF.